The rows below give T cell receptor beta chains drawn from one sample of a study of PD-L1 blockade in urothelial cancer. The data were produced by immunoSEQ multiplex PCR, yet TCRdb's version contains in-frame clones alone and is incomplete. In the table there are 35,000 to 45,000 clones, over 75% of which are singletons. This material consisted of PBMCs, taken around atezolizumab (anti-PD-L1) treatment. These receptors all stem from a donor aged 40 or older with urothelial cancer. CDR3s include the opening cysteine and the closing phenylalanine or tryptophan. A D gene is named only where the DNA matches it firmly. Rows give clone size only sometimes, using once, few, many, or a class for an expanded clone.

TRBJ2-1 | TRBD2 | TRBV4-3 | . | TGCGCCAGCAGCCAGAGTCTAGCGGGAGGTTCCTACAATGAGCAGTTCTTC | CASSQSLAGGSYNEQFF
TRBJ2-3 | TRBD1 | TRBV20-1 | . | TGCAGTGCTTTTGGCAGGGGGACGCAGTATTTT | CSAFGRGTQYF
TRBJ2-4 | . | TRBV6-5 | . | TGTGCCTCAGGGGAGACTCAAAACATTCAGTACTTC | CASGETQNIQYF
TRBJ2-7 | TRBD2 | TRBV7-8 | once | TGTGCCAGCAGCTTTAGGAGCGGGAGTCCCCACGAGCAGTACTTC | CASSFRSGSPHEQYF
TRBJ2-1 | . | TRBV11-2 | few | TGTGCCAGCAGCCCCCGGTCCTACAATGAGCAGTTCTTC | CASSPRSYNEQFF
TRBJ1-2 | . | TRBV19 | . | TGTGCCAGTAAGATGGGACACAGCTCTAACTATGGCTACACCTTC | CASKMGHSSNYGYTF
TRBJ2-5 | . | TRBV9 | . | TGTGCCAGCAGCGTAGACCACAGAGAGACCCAGTACTTC | CASSVDHRETQYF
TRBJ2-1 | . | TRBV7-3 | . | TGTGCCAGCAGCTTAGGGCAACACAATGAGCAGTTCTTC | CASSLGQHNEQFF
TRBJ2-7 | TRBD1 | TRBV4-1 | . | TGCGCCAGCAGCCAAGTTCCCCTCGACAGGGAGAGCTACGAGCAGTACTTC | CASSQVPLDRESYEQYF
TRBJ2-3 | . | TRBV4-2 | once | TGTGCCAGCAGCCCGTATCAACTAGCGTCAGGGGCAGATACGCAGTATTTT | CASSPYQLASGADTQYF
TRBJ2-7 | . | TRBV29-1 | . | TGCAGCGTTGCCTTCGGATCGGGCGAGCAGTACTTC | CSVAFGSGEQYF
TRBJ1-5 | . | TRBV6-5 | few | TGTGCCCCGGGGAGTCCGTGGGGCAATCAGCCCCAGCATTTT | CAPGSPWGNQPQHF
TRBJ2-7 | TRBD2 | TRBV4-2 | once | TGTGCCAGCAGCCCAGCTTCGGCGGGAGCCTCCTACGAGCAGTACTTC | CASSPASAGASYEQYF
TRBJ2-7 | TRBD2 | TRBV11-3 | . | TGTGCCAGCAGCTTAGGCGGGAGGCCCCCCAACGAGCAGTACTTC | CASSLGGRPPNEQYF
TRBJ1-5 | TRBD1 | TRBV4-2 | . | TGTGCCAGCAGCCAAAACCGGGACAGCCGCAATCAGCCCCAGCATTTT | CASSQNRDSRNQPQHF
TRBJ2-7 | TRBD1 | TRBV5-1 | . | TGCGCCAGCACCCGACGACAGGGGCGCTACGAGCAGTACTTC | CASTRRQGRYEQYF
TRBJ2-3 | . | TRBV6-5 | . | TGTGCCAGCCTAAGGGGGGATACGCAGTATTTT | CASLRGDTQYF
TRBJ2-2 | TRBD1 | TRBV7-6 | . | TGTGCCAGCACCCGATTGACAGGGGGGGCCGGGGAGCTGTTTTTT | CASTRLTGGAGELFF
TRBJ1-4 | . | TRBV7-2 | . | TGTGCCAGCAGCCAGATTGGGGACATAACTAATGAAAAACTGTTTTTT | CASSQIGDITNEKLFF
TRBJ2-5 | TRBD1 | TRBV28 | . | TGTGCCAGCAGTTTCGGGTGGGACAGGGGACCCCGGGGGACCCAGTACTTC | CASSFGWDRGPRGTQYF
TRBJ2-5 | . | TRBV18 | once | TGTGCCAGCTCACCTACAGGGCCCCAAGAGACCCAGTACTTC | CASSPTGPQETQYF
TRBJ2-2 | TRBD1 | TRBV5-1 | . | TGCGCCAGCAGCTCGAGGACAGGGGGCGACGGGGAGCTGTTTTTT | CASSSRTGGDGELFF
TRBJ2-4 | . | TRBV6-4 | . | TGTGCCAGCAGCGCGGGACTAGCCAAAAACATTCAGTACTTC | CASSAGLAKNIQYF
TRBJ2-2 | TRBD2 | TRBV13 | . | TGTGCCAGCAGCTTAGAACTAGCGGGAGCCGGGGAGCTGTTTTTT | CASSLELAGAGELFF
TRBJ1-2 | TRBD1 | TRBV11-2 | . | TGTGCCAGCAGCAGGGGGCATAACTATGGCTACACCTTC | CASSRGHNYGYTF
TRBJ2-1 | TRBD2 | TRBV10-3 | . | TGTGCCATCGGGACCACTAGCGGGAGGTACAATGAGCAGTTCTTC | CAIGTTSGRYNEQFF
TRBJ1-1 | TRBD1 | TRBV11-2 | . | TGTGCCAGCAGCAAGGGGGGGGGACAGGGGCGTCTGAACACTGAAGCTTTCTTT | CASSKGGGQGRLNTEAFF
TRBJ1-2 | TRBD1 | TRBV6-5 | . | TGTGCCAGCAGTACTAGGACAGGGCGTGCGGATGGCTACACCTTC | CASSTRTGRADGYTF
TRBJ1-1 | . | TRBV5-4 | . | TGTGCCAGCAGCTTGCCGGGCAGGGGCACTGAAGCTTTCTTT | CASSLPGRGTEAFF
TRBJ2-7 | . | TRBV20-1 | . | TGCAGTGCGAGGGAATCCTACGAGCAGTACTTC | CSARESYEQYF
TRBJ1-5 | . | TRBV5-6 | . | TGTGCCAGCAGCTCGGGGGACCTACAGCCCCAGCATTTT | CASSSGDLQPQHF
TRBJ1-1 | TRBD1 | TRBV19 | few | TGTGCCAGTAGTATGGGACAGGGCGGAAGAGGGACTGAAGCTTTCTTT | CASSMGQGGRGTEAFF
TRBJ2-3 | TRBD2 | TRBV6-4 | . | TGTGCCAGCAGACAAGAAGGACTAGCGGGAGGAGATACGCAGTATTTT | CASRQEGLAGGDTQYF
TRBJ2-3 | TRBD2 | TRBV4-3 | . | TGCGCCAGCAGCCAAGATGGGCCTAGCGGGGCAGGGGATACGCAGTATTTT | CASSQDGPSGAGDTQYF
TRBJ2-1 | TRBD2 | TRBV5-1 | . | TGCGCCAGCAGCTTGCCTTCACTAGCGGGAGGCAATGAGCAGTTCTTC | CASSLPSLAGGNEQFF